These T cell receptor beta chains were read from a single sample in a study of cytomegalovirus exposure and HLA in healthy donors. Here immunoSEQ multiplex PCR was the method, and the copy in TCRdb shows in-frame clones only, minus some. This table holds fewer than 180,000 clones, roughly 78% found once. The sample was PBMCs. All receptors come from a man in his fifties in good health and CMV-seropositive. Each CDR3 is given with its conserved first and last residue. Each record gives: clone size, V gene, J gene, CDR3 length, CDR3 protein. Expanded clones are given a class, and other clones once, few, many or no size at all.

>NA|TRBV30|TRBJ1-5|14
CAWSVLAFNQPQHF
>NA|TRBV5-5|TRBJ1-1|16
CASTSPGTGRATEAFF
>NA|TRBV28|TRBJ1-6|15
CASSLAGLYNSPLHF
>NA|TRBV19|TRBJ2-7|12
CASSPRGREQYF
>NA|TRBV28|TRBJ1-1|12
CATATPLKLAFF
>NA|TRBV29-1|TRBJ2-7|13
CSATGLGAYEQYF
>NA|TRBV10-3|TRBJ2-7|14
CAISEYAGEGEQYF
>NA|TRBV6-1|TRBJ2-7|13
CASRRAVTYEQYF
>NA|TRBV5-4|TRBJ2-7|13
CASSRENSYEQYF
>NA|TRBV18|TRBJ2-2|16
CASSPRLQSPTGELFF
>NA|TRBV5-4|TRBJ2-3|16
CASSSLAGGEADTQYF
>NA|TRBV5-6|TRBJ1-1|13
CASSLAGQGGAFF
>NA|TRBV5-5|TRBJ2-7|13
CASSLDGAYEQYF
>NA|TRBV9|TRBJ2-1|16
CASSGFSGRSYNEQFF
>NA|TRBV11-2|TRBJ2-3|14
CASSLGRNTDTQYF
>few|TRBV21-1|TRBJ2-7|15
CASSKAQGTDYEQYF
>NA|TRBV18|TRBJ2-5|14
CASSPQGAAETQYF
>NA|TRBV7-9|TRBJ2-2|12
CASSPNTGELFF
>NA|TRBV11-3|TRBJ2-1|14
CASSRTSGSGEQFF
>NA|TRBV19|TRBJ2-5|15
CASRPRGGVQETQYF
>NA|TRBV30|TRBJ2-7|15
CAWTAGQPGTYEQYF
>once|TRBV28|TRBJ1-2|23
CASRGHGADGHGRGTGLGYGYTF
>NA|TRBV19|TRBJ1-5|14
CASTTDRGNQPQHF
>NA|TRBV10-3|TRBJ2-5|15
CAISEGTGDQETQYF
>NA|TRBV9|TRBJ2-1|15
CASSVIDSSYNEQFF
>NA|TRBV28|TRBJ1-5|16
CASSFLAGNSNQPQHF
>NA|TRBV27|TRBJ1-1|14
CASSISRDWTEAFF
>NA|TRBV27|TRBJ1-4|15
CATGGTGATNEKLFF
>few|TRBV30|TRBJ1-6|13
CAWRDTRNSPLHF
>NA|TRBV6-1|TRBJ1-5|14
CASRSQGAEQPQHF
>NA|TRBV14|TRBJ2-4|15
CASSQGLAGKNIQYF
>NA|TRBV6-1|TRBJ1-2|15
CASSQYIQGEDGYTF
>NA|TRBV5-6|TRBJ2-5|16
CASSPGTGLTQETQYF
>NA|TRBV27|TRBJ1-5|14
CASSDKLGDQPQHF
>NA|TRBV5-1|TRBJ1-1|15
CASSTTGPMNTEAFF
>few|TRBV27|TRBJ2-7|13
CASSPRGSYEQYF
>once|TRBV6-4|TRBJ2-1|15
CASRRETSGYNEQFF
>NA|TRBV6-5|TRBJ1-2|14
CASSRTGLTYGYTF
>NA|TRBV7-3|TRBJ2-3|13
CASSGIAGDTQYF
>NA|TRBV4-1|TRBJ2-7|16
CASSQDNGGALYEQYF
>NA|TRBV9|TRBJ1-6|14
CASTVGGPGSPLHF
>NA|TRBV7-8|TRBJ2-7|16
CASSLVRTGGSREQYF
>NA|TRBV5-1|TRBJ2-2|19
CASSLRKTRGISEVGELFF
>few|TRBV5-1|TRBJ2-7|14
CASSRGLETYEQYF
>NA|TRBV7-9|TRBJ2-7|15
CASSTTGTGGLQQYF